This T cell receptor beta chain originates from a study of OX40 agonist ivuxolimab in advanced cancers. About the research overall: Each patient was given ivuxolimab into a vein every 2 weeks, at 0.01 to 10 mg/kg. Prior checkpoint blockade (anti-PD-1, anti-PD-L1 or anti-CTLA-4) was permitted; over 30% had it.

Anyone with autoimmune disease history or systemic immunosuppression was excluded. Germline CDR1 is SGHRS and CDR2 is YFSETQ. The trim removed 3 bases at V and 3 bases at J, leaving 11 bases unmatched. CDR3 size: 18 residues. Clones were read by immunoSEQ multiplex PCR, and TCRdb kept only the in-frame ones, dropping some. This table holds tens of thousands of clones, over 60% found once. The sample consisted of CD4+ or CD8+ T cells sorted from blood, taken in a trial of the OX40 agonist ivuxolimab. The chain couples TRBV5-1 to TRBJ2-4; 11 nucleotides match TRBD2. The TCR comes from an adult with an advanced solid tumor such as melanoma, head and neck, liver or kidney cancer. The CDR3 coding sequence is TGCGCCAGCAGCTCTTGGACTAGCGGGTCTAATATCAAAAACATTCAGTACTTC. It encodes CASSSWTSGSNIKNIQYF.